This entry concerns a single T cell receptor (beta chain). What it recognizes is unknown. Other DNA sequences from this sample encode an identical CDR3 as well. These data belong to a study of shared clonotypes between healthy human individuals. Study results and caveats: Non-shared clonotypes displayed generation probabilities falling below those of clonotypes present in all four donors. Estimated richness was generally greater in naive than memory subsets. A handful of donors showed sharing of about 4.8% of naive CD4 clonotypes.

Donation came from healthy HIV-negative adults that had no recent acute infections or vaccinations. Libraries were prepared by immunoSEQ multiplex PCR; TCRdb keeps only in-frame clonotypes and omits some of them. Of 2 million to 3 million clones in the sample, over 85% were seen once. The TCR sequence derives from a man younger than 35 in good health. Some clones in this sample may be carry-over from other donors' samples. What was sequenced was naive CD4+ T cells from PBMCs. Regarding subset: CD45RA+ positively selected.

The CDR3 DNA follows: TGTGCCAGCAGCTTATCTTCCGGGGAGCTGTTTTTT. It is translated as CASSLSSGELFF. The chain uses TRBV7-3 and TRBJ2-2; D is ambiguous. Germline values: CDR1 SGHTA, CDR2 FQGTGA. The ends were cut back, 2 bases at V and 6 bases at J, with 4 bases in the middle. The CDR3 has 12 residues.